This T cell receptor (beta chain) is from a study of cytomegalovirus exposure and HLA in healthy donors. Overall study context: The 100 to 150 validation repertoires and the approximately 670 first-cohort repertoires shared a platform, a later analysis reported.

General study points: Among the CMV-associated chains, a few were confirmed in vitro as specific for CMV antigens. Cytomegalovirus-associated TCR beta chains were listed, numbering 150 to 200. First-cohort TCR clusters tended to co-occur in the approximately 110 validation repertoires, a later analysis found.

Comment on this clone: Its antigen is undetermined. The junction does not match germline at one end; this may be a read error.

Germline assignment: CDR1 PRHDT and CDR2 FYEKMQ (reference sequence). This CDR3 contains 13 residues. Measured with immunoSEQ multiplex PCR; TCRdb has only the in-frame clones, and not every one. Of over 70,000 clones detected, around nine tenths appear once; the ten largest clones hold approximately 4.2%. The chain is built from TRBV13 and TRBJ2-3, with D perhaps matching TRBD2 (6 bases). The sequencing sample was made of PBMCs. The sequence was obtained from a woman younger than 30 in good health and CMV-seropositive. The CDR3 loop reads CASSLGTGNTQYF. In nucleotides, the CDR3 is TGTGCCAGCAGTTTAGGGACTGGAAATACGCAGTATTTT.